The entry below gives a single T cell receptor beta chain sequence along with its context. Its antigen is not identified. The data belong to a study of identical twins. Findings and caveats of the study: The abundant beta clonotypes from cord blood had fewer insertions, and memory repertoires had none of this. Cross-sectional statistics underpinned the conclusions; the same donors were not followed. Out-of-frame beta sequences exhibited a weaker degree of excess twin sharing.

CDR1 is ENHRY, CDR2 SYGVKD, per germline. The V end was cut by 4 bases, the J end by 7 bases, with 8 bases between. CDR3 length equals 12 residues. A universal primer site was created by template switching, with the cDNA bearing unique molecular identifiers. TCRdb processed the 5' RACE reads anew with MiXCR; each CDR3 protein has one entry. The data show more than 650,000 distinct CDR3 sequences, 6% to 6.5% seen once. The source material was naive T cells sorted from blood. This chain links TRBV10-3 with TRBJ2-1, with a tentative D call TRBD2 (5 bases). This TCR was sampled from a man younger than 35 in good health. The CDR3: CAISAGVNEQFF. Written as DNA, the CDR3 is TGTGCCATCAGTGCCGGGGTGAATGAGCAGTTCTTC.